Shown below are 32 T cell receptor beta chains from a single sample sequenced in a study of cytomegalovirus exposure and HLA in healthy donors. Sequencing was performed with immunoSEQ multiplex PCR; in TCRdb, only in-frame clones are kept and a portion is missing. Here the sample spans approximately 59,000 clones, 92% being singletons. What was sequenced was PBMCs. Receptors originate from a young man in good health and CMV-seropositive.

This clone has more than one count but fewer than ten. The rearrangement uses TRBV6-5 and TRBJ1-1; TRBD1 matches 9 bases. V dropped 6 bases and J dropped 3; count of bases not matched to a gene: 2. The germline gives CDR1 MNHEY, CDR2 SVGAGI. The CDR3 runs to 13 residues. The CDR3 sequence: CASSRQGDTEAFF. In DNA form, the CDR3 reads TGTGCCAGCAGCCGACAGGGGGACACTGAAGCTTTCTTT.

This clone was seen a single time. This chain links TRBV11-3 with TRBJ2-1, with 8 nucleotides matching TRBD2. V trimming: 5 bases; J trimming: 4 bases; junction bases outside the gene matches: 7. CDR1 and CDR2 (germline): SGHNT, YENEEA. The CDR3 is 15 residues long. The CDR3 nucleotides read TGTGCCAGCAGCCCACGACCTAGCGGGTACAATGAGCAGTTCTTC. Its protein is CASSPRPSGYNEQFF. Supplemented by reference TRBV11-3 and TRBJ2-1, the full variable domain reads EAGVVQSPRYKIIEKKQPVAFWCNPISGHNTLYWYLQNLGQGPELLIRYENEEAVDDSQLPKDRFSAERLKGVDSTLKIQPAELGDSAVYLCASSPRPSGYNEQFFGPGTRLTVL.

CDR3 sequence: CASSLPGEGNEKLFF. The CDR3 DNA follows: TGTGCCAGCAGTCTCCCTGGAGAGGGTAATGAAAAACTGTTTTTT. The chain joins TRBV28 to TRBJ1-4, with unresolved D. Trimming stripped 5 bases from V and 4 bases from J, with 14 bases between. The CDR3 is 15 residues long. Germline V gene sequence: CDR1 MDHEN, CDR2 SYDVKM.

This rearrangement joins TRBV19 to TRBJ1-2; no definite D call. The CDR3 is made up of 13 amino acids. V shed 5 bases and J shed 5 bases, with 12 bases lying between them. Germline CDR1 and CDR2: LNHDA and SQIVND (reference sequence). In nucleotides, the CDR3 is TGTGCCAGTAGTGAATTCCGGGGTTATGGCTACACCTTC. This encodes CASSEFRGYGYTF. The entire variable domain, with the rest obtained from reference TRBV19 and TRBJ1-2, is as follows: DGGITQSPKYLFRKEGQNVTLSCEQNLNHDAMYWYRQDPGQGLRLIYYSQIVNDFQKGDIAEGYSVSREKKESFPLTVTSAQKNPTAFYLCASSEFRGYGYTFGSGTRLTVV.

This chain uses TRBV15 with TRBJ2-7, with D maybe TRBD2 (5 bases). There are 11 residues in the CDR3. V lost 5 bases, J lost 7 bases, and 9 bases lay in between. CDR1 is LNHNV and CDR2 is YYDKDF in the germline V gene (reference sequence). For the CDR3, the DNA is TGTGCCACCAGCCGGGGAAGGGAGCAGTACTTC. It yields the protein CATSRGREQYF.

The chain recombines TRBV6-5 with TRBJ2-7; D is possibly TRBD2 (6 bases). Trimming took off 5 bases at V and 2 bases at J, with 13 bases between the two ends. Germline-derived CDR1 and CDR2 are MNHEY and SVGAGI. CDR3 length equals 14 residues. The CDR3 reads CASSPGTEAYEQYF. The CDR3 DNA reads as TGTGCCAGCAGTCCTGGGACTGAAGCCTACGAGCAGTACTTC.

This chain uses TRBV10-1 with TRBJ2-7, with 8 positions matching TRBD1. The germline V gene has CDR1 WNHNN and CDR2 SYGVQD (reference sequence). The V segment lost 3 bases and the J segment 3 bases; nucleotides outside the gene matches: 10. This CDR3 spans 16 amino acids. The CDR3 spells CASSDGATGEHYEQYF. The CDR3 DNA follows: TGCGCCAGCAGTGATGGAGCGACAGGGGAACACTACGAGCAGTACTTC.

The V gene is TRBV9, the J gene TRBJ1-4, with a tentative D call TRBD1 (5 bases). The CDR3 is 14 amino acids. Germline CDR1 SGDLS, CDR2 YYNGEE. Between the trimmed V and J ends, which lost 0 bases and 7 bases, there was a span of 10 bases. The DNA of the CDR3 is TGTGCCAGCAGCGTAGGGCAGGGAAGTGAAAAACTGTTTTTT. Its protein product is CASSVGQGSEKLFF.

The chain is built from TRBV2 and TRBJ2-1, with D possibly being TRBD2 (6 bases). The V end lost 6 bases, the J end lost 6 bases, and 9 bases lay between the germline ends. Per germline, CDR1 SNHLY and CDR2 FYNNEI. The CDR3 is 12 amino acids. In nucleotides, the CDR3 is TGTGCCAGCAGCCTTAGCGGCAATGAGCAGTTCTTC. It codes for CASSLSGNEQFF. The full variable domain, with the rest looked up from reference TRBV2 and TRBJ2-1, is EPEVTQTPSHQVTQMGQEVILRCVPISNHLYFYWYRQILGQKVEFLVSFYNNEISEKSEIFDDQFSVERPDGSNFTLKIRSTKLEDSAMYFCASSLSGNEQFFGPGTRLTVL.

J is TRBJ2-2 and V is TRBV10-3, with TRBD2 identical over 14 bases. The CDR3 spans 19 residues. Germline lookup yields CDR1 ENHRY and CDR2 SYGVKD. Trimming at V came to 2 bases and at J to 1 base, leaving 6 bases not matched to a gene. The CDR3 reads CAISEPLGLAGGNTGELFF. For the CDR3, the DNA is TGTGCCATCAGTGAGCCCCTTGGACTAGCGGGAGGGAACACCGGGGAGCTGTTTTTT.

The V and J genes are TRBV4-1 and TRBJ2-1; no clear D gene. V lost 0 bases and J 9 bases, leaving 18 bases between the germline ends. The length of the CDR3 is 16 residues. CDR1 and CDR2 from the germline V gene are MGHRA and YSYEKL. CDR3 sequence (DNA): TGCGCCAGCAGCCAAGATCGAAACTACATCCGCCCTGAGCAGTTCTTC. It is translated as CASSQDRNYIRPEQFF.

This chain connects TRBV11-2 to TRBJ2-7; the match to TRBD1 covers 11 bases. Germline lookup yields CDR1 SGHAT and CDR2 FQNNGV. The junction had 5 bases not matched to a gene; V was cut back by 5 bases and J by 2 bases. This CDR3 is built from 15 residues. The CDR3 spells CASSLGQGATYEQYF. The CDR3 nucleotides read TGTGCCAGCAGCCTAGGACAGGGGGCTACCTACGAGCAGTACTTC.

This clone was observed a single time. The chain recombines TRBV5-1 with TRBJ2-3; 13 nucleotides align to TRBD2. This CDR3 is built from 17 residues. CDR1 SGHRS and CDR2 YFSETQ come from the germline V gene. V was pared by 4 bases and J by 9 bases, with 14 bases of the junction left unmatched. The CDR3 DNA reads as TGCGCCAGCAGCCTTAGACTAGCGGGAGGCCCCCCGCCAACGCAGTATTTT. Protein: CASSLRLAGGPPPTQYF.

V and J are TRBV5-4 and TRBJ2-7; TRBD1 matches at 10 bases. Germline V CDR1 and CDR2: SGHNT, YYREEE (reference sequence). Trimming took 2 bases from V and 3 from J; bases not matched to a gene: 14. This CDR3 contains 18 residues. The CDR3 loop reads CASSLIEPVGTGDYEQYF. CDR3 coding DNA: TGTGCCAGCAGCTTAATCGAGCCGGTCGGGACAGGGGACTACGAGCAGTACTTC.

This clone has just one count. The V gene is TRBV6-5, the J gene TRBJ2-1; D is possibly TRBD1 (5 bases). Germline CDR1 and CDR2: MNHEY and SVGAGI. The CDR3 has 11 residues. V was cut by 7 bases and J by 12 bases, with 13 bases left in between. CDR3 amino acids: CASNVGRGQFF. The CDR3 DNA follows: TGTGCCAGCAACGTGGGGCGAGGGCAGTTCTTC.

The V call is TRBV6-1, the J call TRBJ2-4; 7 bases agree with TRBD1. This CDR3 has 16 amino acids. After removal of 2 bases from V and 4 bases from J, the junction contained 8 bases not matched to a gene. The V gene's germline CDR1 is MNHNS and CDR2 SASEGT. The CDR3 region is CASSERTGASKNIQYF. The CDR3 nucleotides read TGTGCCAGCAGTGAAAGGACAGGAGCTAGTAAAAACATTCAGTACTTC.

The chain employs TRBV28 and TRBJ1-4; the D gene is possibly TRBD1 (6 bases). CDR1 and CDR2 (germline): MDHEN, SYDVKM. V was cut by 6 bases and J by 8 bases, with 16 bases left in between. CDR3 length equals 14 residues. The CDR3 DNA is TGTGCCAGCAGGCAAGACAGGTGGGACGAAAAACTGTTTTTT. Its protein product is CASRQDRWDEKLFF.

The chain links TRBV28 to TRBJ1-5, with D perhaps TRBD1 (6 bases). From germline, CDR1 is MDHEN and CDR2 SYDVKM. The CDR3 has 14 amino acids. V shed 4 bases and J shed 7 bases, with 14 bases lying between them. This CDR3 reads CASSSPQGNQPQHF. The CDR3 coding sequence is TGTGCCAGCAGTTCACCACAGGGTAACCAGCCCCAGCATTTT.

In the case of this clone: A read error may produce the germline difference seen at one junction end. The rearrangement links TRBV7-7 to TRBJ2-7, with 10 bases that match TRBD2. CDR3 length: 12 residues. Germline loops: CDR1 SSHAT, CDR2 FNYEAQ (reference sequence). The DNA of the CDR3 is TGTGCTAGCAGCTTAGCGGGAGGCGAGCGGTACTTC. Translation gives CASSLAGGERYF. Full variable domain (missing parts from reference TRBV7-7 and TRBJ2-7): GAGVSQSPRYKVTKRGQDVTLRCDPISSHATLYWYQQALGQGPEFLTYFNYEAQPDKSGLPSDRFSAERPEGSISTLTIQRTEQRDSAMYRCASSLAGGERYFGPGTRLTVT.

This chain links TRBV19 with TRBJ1-5; D may be TRBD1 (6 bases). Germline V gives CDR1 LNHDA, CDR2 SQIVND (reference sequence). Trimming shortened V by 3 bases and J by 3 bases, and 12 bases separated the two germline ends. The CDR3 has 15 residues. The CDR3 DNA reads as TGTGCCAGTAGTATGTACAACAGGGTCAATCAGCCCCAGCATTTT. Its protein is CASSMYNRVNQPQHF. Full variable domain (rest looked up from reference TRBV19 and TRBJ1-5): DGGITQSPKYLFRKEGQNVTLSCEQNLNHDAMYWYRQDPGQGLRLIYYSQIVNDFQKGDIAEGYSVSREKKESFPLTVTSAQKNPTAFYLCASSMYNRVNQPQHFGDGTRLSIL.

The V call is TRBV30, the J call TRBJ2-1; TRBD1 aligns across 7 bases. This CDR3 comprises 15 residues. CDR1 is GTSNPN and CDR2 is SVGIG in the germline V gene (reference sequence). J lost 1 base, V lost 1 base, and 4 bases had no gene match. The CDR3 DNA sequence: TGTGCCTGGAGTGAGACAGGGTGGTCCTACAATGAGCAGTTCTTC. Protein product: CAWSETGWSYNEQFF.

The rearrangement joins TRBV6-5 to TRBJ2-3, with D perhaps TRBD2 (5 bases). The CDR3 sequence is 15 residues long. Trimming pared 6 bases from V and 2 bases from J, leaving 15 bases between. Germline V lookup: CDR1 MNHEY, CDR2 SVGAGI. The CDR3 nucleotides read TGTGCCAGCAGCAAAGGAGCGGAGCACACAGATACGCAGTATTTT. Its translation: CASSKGAEHTDTQYF.

J is TRBJ2-7 and V is TRBV7-3; TRBD2 aligns across 14 bases. Germline V gene sequence: CDR1 SGHTA, CDR2 FQGTGA. Trimming cost V 5 bases and J 7 bases; bases outside gene matches: 7. CDR3 length: 15 amino acids. Here the CDR3 reads CASSRGGLAGEEQYF. In DNA form, the CDR3 reads TGTGCCAGCAGCCGAGGGGGACTAGCGGGAGAAGAGCAGTACTTC.

The chain recombines TRBV5-1 with TRBJ2-2; 8 nucleotides align to TRBD1. The trim removed 4 bases at V and 7 bases at J, leaving 12 bases unmatched. The germline V gene has CDR1 SGHRS and CDR2 YFSETQ. The CDR3 loop spans 16 amino acids. The CDR3 sequence: CASSPIGGTGNGELFF. The CDR3 DNA reads as TGCGCCAGCAGCCCTATAGGGGGGACAGGAAACGGGGAGCTGTTTTTT.

A few counts support this clone. This chain connects TRBV6-4 to TRBJ1-2; D may be TRBD1 (6 bases). The CDR3 totals 13 residues. CDR1 and CDR2 (germline): MRHNA, SNTAGT. With 3 bases removed from V and 8 bases from J, the gap between germline ends came to 13 bases. CDR3 nucleotide sequence: TGTGCCAGCAGTGAACAGACAGGCTGGGGCTACACCTTC. It yields the protein CASSEQTGWGYTF.

This clone was picked up one time. This rearrangement joins TRBV5-1 to TRBJ1-2; D is unclear. The CDR3 sequence is 13 residues long. Trimming removed 4 bases from V and 7 bases from J, with 14 bases in between. The germline gives CDR1 SGHRS, CDR2 YFSETQ. The CDR3 region has the DNA TGCGCCAGCAGCACTGGCGGGTTGGGTGGCTACACCTTC. This translates into CASSTGGLGGYTF.

The chain carries TRBV19 and TRBJ1-1; 8 bases map to TRBD1. Germline V gene data show CDR1 as LNHDA and CDR2 as SQIVND (reference sequence). J lost 9 bases, V lost 10 bases, and 10 bases had no gene match. This CDR3 is built from 12 residues. CDR3 bases: TGTGCCATTTTTGGACAGGGAGGCCAAGCTTTCTTT. Its protein product is CAIFGQGGQAFF.

The chain links TRBV11-3 to TRBJ2-7; TRBD1 agrees at 10 bases. The CDR3 consists of 13 residues. Germline loops: CDR1 SGHNT, CDR2 YENEEA. V shed 3 bases, J shed 6 bases, and the junction held 2 bases outside the gene matches. The CDR3 sequence: CASSLGQGTEQYF. CDR3 bases: TGTGCCAGCAGCTTGGGACAGGGGACCGAGCAGTACTTC.

The chain employs TRBV18 and TRBJ1-2; possible D gene TRBD1, 5 bases. The length of the CDR3 is 14 residues. Germline assignment: CDR1 KGHSH and CDR2 LQKENI. Trimming removed 2 bases at V and 3 bases at J, with 10 bases between. The CDR3 DNA reads as TGTGCCAGCTCACCAGGGGCGCAAGACTATGGCTACACCTTC. Its translation is CASSPGAQDYGYTF.

The V gene is TRBV6-1, the J gene TRBJ2-1; 7 nucleotides agree with TRBD1. The CDR3 covers 15 residues. The V gene's germline CDR1 is MNHNS and CDR2 SASEGT. V was pared by 4 bases and J by 0 bases, with 3 bases of the junction left unmatched. In nucleotides, the CDR3 is TGTGCCAGCAGTGTGGACAGGAGCTCCTACAATGAGCAGTTCTTC. Translation: CASSVDRSSYNEQFF.

This rearrangement joins TRBV9 to TRBJ2-3, with a tentative D call TRBD1 (7 bases). The V and J ends lost 6 bases and 3 bases respectively, with 17 bases between them. CDR1 and CDR2 (germline): SGDLS, YYNGEE. The CDR3 is 15 amino acids. The CDR3 coding sequence is TGTGCCAGCACCTGGCAGGGGGGTTGGACAGATACGCAGTATTTT. Its translation is CASTWQGGWTDTQYF.

V gene TRBV7-3 combines with J gene TRBJ1-5, with D perhaps TRBD1 (6 bases). The germline V and J ends were trimmed by 5 bases and 2 bases, with 13 bases remaining between them. Germline V gene lookup returns CDR1 SGHTA and CDR2 FQGTGA. The CDR3 is 15 residues long. The CDR3 region is CASSKQGGGNQPQHF. The CDR3 coding sequence is TGTGCCAGCAGCAAACAGGGTGGTGGCAATCAGCCCCAGCATTTT.